One sample yielded the 28 T cell receptor beta chains listed below, sequenced in a study of T cell changes during pregnancy in multiple sclerosis. Assay used: immunoSEQ multiplex PCR; TCRdb lists only in-frame clones, some missing. The data show about 36,000 clones, with 93% seen just once and 0.35% to 0.45% held by the top ten. This sample comprised CD4+ T cells from peripheral blood mononuclear cells, obtained in the first trimester of pregnancy. All receptors derive from a female donor with multiple sclerosis, enrolled in a pregnancy study.

V is TRBV6-6 and J is TRBJ1-3; 9 nucleotides line up with TRBD1. The germline gives CDR1 MNHNY, CDR2 SVGAGI (reference sequence). This CDR3 contains 15 residues. The V and J ends lost 0 bases and 4 bases, in that order; junction bases with no gene match: 1. CDR3 sequence reads: CASSYSGTGGNTIYF. The CDR3 DNA follows: TGTGCCAGCAGTTACTCGGGGACAGGGGGAAACACCATATATTTT.

The rearrangement uses TRBV7-7 and TRBJ2-3; D not resolved. CDR1 and CDR2 from the germline V gene are SSHAT and FNYEAQ (reference sequence). This CDR3 is built from 15 residues. Trimming shortened V by 2 bases and J by 0 bases, and 9 bases separated the two germline ends. The CDR3 nucleotides read TGTGCCAGCAGCTTAAATTCTGCGAGCACAGATACGCAGTATTTT. This encodes CASSLNSASTDTQYF. The variable domain in full, completed from reference TRBV7-7 and TRBJ2-3, reads GAGVSQSPRYKVTKRGQDVTLRCDPISSHATLYWYQQALGQGPEFLTYFNYEAQPDKSGLPSDRFSAERPEGSISTLTIQRTEQRDSAMYRCASSLNSASTDTQYFGPGTRLTVL.

This clone has a handful of counts. This sequence joins TRBV6-1 and TRBJ2-3, with 13 bases fitting TRBD2. J gave up 2 bases and V 4 bases, and 9 bases lay outside the gene matches. The CDR3 has 18 residues. Germline CDR1 reads MNHNS; CDR2 reads SASEGT. DNA of the CDR3: TGTGCCAGCAGTGTTGGGACTAGCGGGACACCCTACACAGATACGCAGTATTTT. Encoded protein: CASSVGTSGTPYTDTQYF.

The chain has TRBV10-2 and TRBJ1-4; the D gene is possibly TRBD1 (6 bases). Germline values: CDR1 WSHSY, CDR2 SAAADI. The V end lost 9 bases, the J end lost 5 bases, and 19 bases lay between the germline ends. The CDR3 is 15 residues long. Here the CDR3 DNA reads TGCGCCAGTACTCCGGGACATGCTAAAAATGAAAAACTGTTTTTT. Protein product: CASTPGHAKNEKLFF.

The V and J genes are TRBV7-2 and TRBJ1-2; maybe TRBD1 (5 bases). V was clipped by 10 bases and J by 2 bases, with 14 bases between them. The CDR3 is 13 residues long. Germline assignment: CDR1 SGHTA and CDR2 FQGNSA. CDR3 coding DNA: TGTGCCATCACGTCCGGGGGGAACTATGGCTACACCTTC. It is translated as CAITSGGNYGYTF. Complete variable domain (other parts from reference TRBV7-2 and TRBJ1-2): GAGVSQSPSNKVTEKGKDVELRCDPISGHTALYWYRQSLGQGLEFLIYFQGNSAPDKSGLPSDRFSAERTGGSVSTLTIQRTQQEDSAVYLCAITSGGNYGYTFGSGTRLTVV.

This rearrangement joins TRBV5-1 to TRBJ1-1, with 8 bases aligning to TRBD1. The junction had 6 bases not matched to a gene; V was cut back by 4 bases and J by 4 bases. Germline V gives CDR1 SGHRS, CDR2 YFSETQ. This CDR3 has 14 amino acids. CDR3 bases: TGCGCCAGCAGCATAACAGGGGGAAGCACTGAAGCTTTCTTT. Encoded protein: CASSITGGSTEAFF.

This chain links TRBV7-3 with TRBJ2-1; 8 bases map to TRBD1. The germline V gene has CDR1 SGHTA and CDR2 FQGTGA. This CDR3 has 15 amino acids. The ends lost 1 base at V and 4 bases at J; junction bases unmatched: 3. CDR3: CASSLIGQGYNEQFF. Written as DNA, the CDR3 is TGTGCCAGCAGCTTAATAGGACAGGGATACAATGAGCAGTTCTTC.

V and J are TRBV7-6 and TRBJ1-2; D possibly corresponds to TRBD1 (6 bases). V was trimmed by 2 bases and J by 3 bases, leaving 13 bases between them. Germline V lookup: CDR1 SGHVS, CDR2 FNYEAQ. The CDR3 is 15 residues long. CDR3 nucleotide sequence: TGTGCCAGCAGCTTAAAGGGGGGGACGGACTATGGCTACACCTTC. Amino acids: CASSLKGGTDYGYTF.

V is TRBV2 and J is TRBJ1-5, with TRBD1 matching over 8 bases. The V gene's germline CDR1 is SNHLY and CDR2 FYNNEI. CDR3 length: 14 amino acids. V lost 4 bases to trimming and J lost 1 base; unmatched junction nucleotides: 0. CDR3 sequence reads: CASSAGGSNQPQHF. CDR3 coding DNA: TGTGCCAGCAGTGCAGGGGGCAGCAATCAGCCCCAGCATTTT.

This sequence joins TRBV6-6 and TRBJ2-3, with 10 bases matching TRBD2. The CDR3 is 14 residues long. The V gene end was trimmed by 5 bases and the J gene end by 5 bases; junction bases not matched to a gene: 4. Germline V gives CDR1 MNHNY, CDR2 SVGAGI (reference sequence). The CDR3 DNA reads TGTGCCAGCAGTAGCGGGACTAGCGAAGATACGCAGTATTTT. This translates into CASSSGTSEDTQYF.

The chain joins TRBV19 to TRBJ2-1; the match to TRBD2 covers 12 bases. Unmatched junction bases numbered 7, after V lost 3 bases and J lost 7 bases. The CDR3 is 16 residues long. Per the germline V gene, CDR1 is LNHDA and CDR2 is SQIVND (reference sequence). CDR3 in DNA: TGTGCCAGTAGTATCCTAGCGGGAGGGACAGGGAATGAGCAGTTCTTC. Its translation is CASSILAGGTGNEQFF.

This chain uses TRBV10-3 with TRBJ1-5, with TRBD1 as a possible D gene (5 bases). This CDR3 comprises 17 residues. The germline gives CDR1 ENHRY, CDR2 SYGVKD. Trimming left V 0 bases short and J 5 bases short, with 17 bases between. The CDR3 nucleotides are TGTGCCATCAGTGAGTCACACGCGGGGGGGTGGGATCAGCCCCAGCATTTT. As protein: CAISESHAGGWDQPQHF.

V is TRBV6-1 and J is TRBJ2-7, with 12 positions matching TRBD1. V shed 3 bases, J shed 1 base, and the junction held 7 bases outside the gene matches. The CDR3 has 17 amino acids. Germline V gene lookup returns CDR1 MNHNS and CDR2 SASEGT. The CDR3: CASSEGQGAGPSYEQYF. The CDR3 DNA follows: TGTGCCAGCAGTGAGGGACAGGGGGCAGGACCGTCCTACGAGCAGTACTTC.

This clone appeared a single time. The chain has TRBV29-1 and TRBJ2-3; 10 nucleotides agree with TRBD2. Germline-derived CDR1 and CDR2 are SQVTM and ANQGSEA. CDR3 length equals 18 residues. The CDR3 nucleotides read TGCACCGTGGGAGGGGGCATCAAGCGGGAGGGGTACACAGATACGCAGTATTTT. As protein: CTVGGGIKREGYTDTQYF.

This rearrangement joins TRBV7-9 to TRBJ2-7; TRBD2 is a possible D gene (6 bases). CDR1 is SEHNR and CDR2 is FQNEAQ in the germline V gene (reference sequence). Trimming stripped 5 bases from V and 0 bases from J, with 14 bases between. The CDR3 spans 15 residues. CDR3 sequence (DNA): TGTGCCAGCAGCCCCATCGGAGGGAGCTCCTACGAGCAGTACTTC. Protein product: CASSPIGGSSYEQYF.

This chain uses TRBV15 with TRBJ1-6; D is perhaps TRBD1 (5 bases). Germline CDR1 and CDR2: LNHNV and YYDKDF (reference sequence). Trimming removed 1 base from V and 6 bases from J, with 16 bases in between. The CDR3 has 17 residues. The CDR3 loop reads CATSRGGRSAFNSPLHF. In DNA, the CDR3 is TGTGCCACCAGCAGAGGGGGCCGGTCGGCATTTAATTCACCCCTCCACTTT. The full variable domain, rest sourced from reference TRBV15 and TRBJ1-6, is DAMVIQNPRYQVTQFGKPVTLSCSQTLNHNVMYWYQQKSSQAPKLLFHYYDKDFNNEADTPDNFQSRRPNTSFCFLDIRSPGLGDTAMYLCATSRGGRSAFNSPLHFGNGTRLTVT.

CDR3 bases: TGTGCCAGCTCACCACCCGCGGGCGACCCGTGGGAGCAGTACTTC. This gives the protein CASSPPAGDPWEQYF. The chain couples TRBV18 to TRBJ2-7; the D gene is possibly TRBD2 (5 bases). The V gene's germline CDR1 is KGHSH and CDR2 LQKENI. This CDR3 contains 15 residues. Trimming took off 0 bases at V and 7 bases at J, with 16 bases between the two ends.

The V call is TRBV7-9, the J call TRBJ1-2; D is possibly TRBD1 (5 bases). Trimming shortened V by 5 bases and J by 8 bases, and 18 bases separated the two germline ends. There are 14 residues in the CDR3. Germline loops: CDR1 SEHNR, CDR2 FQNEAQ (reference sequence). CDR3 protein: CASSLFTGPVGYTF. The DNA of the CDR3 is TGTGCCAGCAGCCTCTTTACAGGACCTGTAGGCTACACCTTC. Looking up the rest from reference TRBV7-9 and TRBJ1-2 gives the full variable domain: DTGVSQNPRHKITKRGQNVTFRCDPISEHNRLYWYRQTLGQGPEFLTYFQNEAQLEKSRLLSDRFSAERPKGSFSTLEIQRTEQGDSAMYLCASSLFTGPVGYTFGSGTRLTVV.

The chain uses TRBV9 and TRBJ1-4; D is uncertain. The CDR3 loop spans 15 amino acids. The V gene's germline CDR1 is SGDLS and CDR2 YYNGEE. Deletions cut 4 bases from V and 3 bases from J, with 13 bases between. The CDR3 reads CASSPRGVPNEKLFF. The CDR3 nucleotides are TGTGCCAGCAGCCCCCGGGGAGTTCCTAATGAAAAACTGTTTTTT. Drawing the rest from reference TRBV9 and TRBJ1-4, the complete variable domain is DSGVTQTPKHLITATGQRVTLRCSPRSGDLSVYWYQQSLDQGLQFLIQYYNGEERAKGNILERFSAQQFPDLHSELNLSSLELGDSALYFCASSPRGVPNEKLFFGSGTQLSVL.

The genes are TRBV6-5 and TRBJ1-2; D uncertain. CDR3 length: 14 residues. V gave up 5 bases and J gave up 2 bases, with 12 bases separating them. Germline CDR1 and CDR2: MNHEY and SVGAGI. Written as DNA, the CDR3 is TGTGCCAGCAGTACCGGGTTCTCAAACTATGGCTACACCTTC. Translated: CASSTGFSNYGYTF.

Points on this clone: Other DNA sequences in the sample encode the same CDR3. The genes are TRBV5-4 and TRBJ1-1, with TRBD1 as a possible D gene (5 bases). V lost 4 bases to trimming and J lost 1 base, with 8 bases between them. Per the germline V gene, CDR1 is SGHNT and CDR2 is YYREEE (reference sequence). This CDR3 contains 13 residues. The CDR3 loop reads CASSLDRNTEAFF. The CDR3 region has the DNA TGTGCCAGCAGCCTAGACAGGAACACTGAAGCTTTCTTT.

With respect to this clone: The junction does not match germline at one end; this may be a read error. V is TRBV15 and J is TRBJ1-4; TRBD1 agrees at 10 bases. Germline assignment: CDR1 LNHNV and CDR2 YYDKDF (reference sequence). The CDR3 covers 15 residues. The CDR3 DNA reads TGTGCCACCAGCAGAGGTTTCGAGACAGGGGGCCTCCTCCTTTTT. Its protein product is CATSRGFETGGLLLF.

This clone was picked up one time. The chain uses TRBV29-1 and TRBJ1-4; possible D gene TRBD1, 5 bases. Germline CDR1 SQVTM, CDR2 ANQGSEA. V lost 2 bases, J lost 0 bases, and 7 bases lay in between. There are 14 residues in the CDR3. The CDR3 sequence is CSVETGATNEKLFF. The CDR3 bases are TGCAGCGTTGAAACGGGGGCAACTAATGAAAAACTGTTTTTT.

The V gene is TRBV14, the J gene TRBJ2-2; TRBD2 agrees at 10 bases. V gave up 4 bases and J gave up 6 bases; unmatched junction bases: 5. Germline lookup yields CDR1 SGHDN and CDR2 FVKESK. This CDR3 contains 15 residues. The CDR3 loop reads CASSPRTSGPGELFF. DNA of the CDR3: TGTGCCAGCAGCCCCCGGACTAGCGGCCCCGGGGAGCTGTTTTTT.

The chain uses TRBV19 and TRBJ2-5, with TRBD1 matching 9 bases. Germline-derived CDR1 and CDR2 are LNHDA and SQIVND (reference sequence). V lost 5 bases, J lost 6 bases, and 10 bases stayed unmatched. The CDR3 runs to 15 residues. CDR3 protein: CASSPTGTGPKTQYF. The CDR3 region has the DNA TGTGCCAGTAGTCCAACGGGGACAGGGCCCAAGACCCAGTACTTC.

The V and J genes are TRBV18 and TRBJ2-7; 8 positions agree with TRBD1. Germline assignment: CDR1 KGHSH and CDR2 LQKENI. The CDR3 runs to 15 residues. Trimming took 6 bases from V and 2 from J; bases not matched to a gene: 9. The CDR3 spells CASSPRTGQPYEQYF. The CDR3 DNA sequence: TGTGCCAGCTCTCCGCGGACAGGGCAACCCTACGAGCAGTACTTC.

V gene TRBV18 combines with J gene TRBJ2-5; TRBD1 aligns across 7 bases. V lost 6 bases and J lost 5; bases outside the gene matches: 9. The CDR3 loop spans 14 amino acids. In germline, CDR1 is KGHSH, CDR2 LQKENI. CDR3 sequence: CASSQNRGGETQYF. The CDR3 DNA reads TGTGCCAGCTCCCAAAACAGGGGCGGGGAGACCCAGTACTTC.

V gene TRBV7-3 combines with J gene TRBJ2-2, with 8 bases aligning to TRBD1. J was trimmed by 0 bases and V by 3 bases; bases with no gene match: 0. Germline lookup yields CDR1 SGHTA and CDR2 FQGTGA. The CDR3 consists of 15 residues. The CDR3 DNA sequence: TGTGCCAGCAGCTTGACAGGGGCGAACACCGGGGAGCTGTTTTTT. Its translation: CASSLTGANTGELFF.